This T cell receptor beta chain was obtained from a study of cytomegalovirus exposure and HLA in healthy donors. The PCR ran on 60 Vbeta and 13 Jbeta primers. The table came from immunoSEQ multiplex PCR; TCRdb's copy has only in-frame clones and leaves some out. The profile covers 100,000 to 120,000 clones, with around 80% appearing a single time and around 8.8% taken by the ten largest. Germline V CDR1 and CDR2: SNHLY, FYNNEI. The CDR3 contains 13 residues. Trimming cost V 8 bases and J 6 bases; bases outside gene matches: 5. The sequencing sample was made of PBMCs. J is TRBJ2-7 and V is TRBV2; 12 nucleotides agree with TRBD1. This clonotype originated in a man aged 40-49 years in good health and CMV-seropositive. CDR3 nucleotides: TGTGCCAGCGGGGGACAGGGGGCGTCCGAGCAGTACTTC. Amino acid sequence: CASGGQGASEQYF.